This T cell receptor beta chain was identified in a study of response to subunit inactivated influenza vaccine. Study results and limitations: There was a suggestion from the authors that each seasonal influenza vaccination recruits few new T cells.

This clonotype was recorded many times. Its antigen is undetermined. TCRdb reprocessed the RT-PCR reads with MiXCR, giving one entry per CDR3 protein. The data show hundreds of thousands of distinct CDR3 sequences, 14% seen once. The CDR3 is 12 residues long. In germline, CDR1 is SNHLY, CDR2 FYNNEI. The V and J ends lost 6 bases and 0 bases respectively, with 2 bases between them. The sample here was PBMCs from blood, taken less than 15 days before vaccination. The chain couples TRBV2 to TRBJ2-2; D call uncertain. The receptor comes from a man in his forties or fifties who received an inactivated influenza vaccine. The DNA of the CDR3 is TGTGCCAGCAGGTCGAACACCGGGGAGCTGTTTTTT. Its translation is CASRSNTGELFF. The full variable domain, with the rest looked up from reference TRBV2 and TRBJ2-2, is EPEVTQTPSHQVTQMGQEVILRCVPISNHLYFYWYRQILGQKVEFLVSFYNNEISEKSEIFDDQFSVERPDGSNFTLKIRSTKLEDSAMYFCASRSNTGELFFGEGSRLTVL.